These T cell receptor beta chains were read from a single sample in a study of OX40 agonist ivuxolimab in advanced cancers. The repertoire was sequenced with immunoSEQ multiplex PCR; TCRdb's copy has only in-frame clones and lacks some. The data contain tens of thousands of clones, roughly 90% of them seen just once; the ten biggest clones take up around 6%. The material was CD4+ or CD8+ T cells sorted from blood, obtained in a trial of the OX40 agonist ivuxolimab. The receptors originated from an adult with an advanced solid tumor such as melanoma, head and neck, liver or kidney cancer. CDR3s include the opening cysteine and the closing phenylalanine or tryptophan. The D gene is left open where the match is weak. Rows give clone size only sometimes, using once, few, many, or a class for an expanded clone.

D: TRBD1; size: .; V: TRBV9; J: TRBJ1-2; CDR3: CASRLIKQGKNLYGYTF; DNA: TGTGCCAGCAGATTAATTAAACAGGGGAAAAACCTATATGGCTACACCTTC
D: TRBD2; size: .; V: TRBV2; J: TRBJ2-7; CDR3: CASLAGGHYEQYF; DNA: TGTGCCAGCTTAGCGGGAGGCCACTACGAGCAGTACTTC
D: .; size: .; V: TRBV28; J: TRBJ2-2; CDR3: CASSLTGLGTGELFF; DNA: TGTGCCAGCAGCCTGACTGGGTTGGGCACCGGGGAGCTGTTTTTT
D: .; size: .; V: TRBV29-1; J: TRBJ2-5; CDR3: CSVEPRGWETQYF; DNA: TGCAGCGTTGAACCCAGGGGATGGGAGACCCAGTACTTC
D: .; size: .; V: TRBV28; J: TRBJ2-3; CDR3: CASSSYYLQRHSTDTQYF; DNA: TGTGCCAGCAGTTCCTACTATCTACAGCGTCACAGCACAGATACGCAGTATTTT
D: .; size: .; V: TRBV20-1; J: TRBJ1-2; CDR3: CSASVRAGYTF; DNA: TGCAGTGCTAGTGTCAGGGCGGGCTACACCTTC
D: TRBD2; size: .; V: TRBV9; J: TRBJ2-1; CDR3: CASSEASGRAEGQFF; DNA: TGTGCCAGCAGCGAGGCTAGCGGGAGGGCCGAGGGGCAGTTCTTC
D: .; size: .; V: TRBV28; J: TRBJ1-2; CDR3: CASSNGTYGYTF; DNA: TGTGCCAGCAGTAACGGGACCTATGGCTACACCTTC
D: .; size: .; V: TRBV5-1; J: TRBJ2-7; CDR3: CASSSAYEQYF; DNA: TGCGCCAGCAGCTCCGCCTACGAGCAGTACTTC
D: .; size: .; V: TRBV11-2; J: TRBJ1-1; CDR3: CASSRLQGEGAEAFF; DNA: TGTGCCAGCAGCCGCTTACAGGGAGAGGGGGCTGAAGCTTTCTTT
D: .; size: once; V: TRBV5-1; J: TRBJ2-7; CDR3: CASSLELGSVYEQYF; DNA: TGCGCCAGCAGCTTGGAGTTGGGCAGTGTCTACGAGCAGTACTTC
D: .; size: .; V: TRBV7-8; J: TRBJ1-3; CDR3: CASSYTQVLSSGNTIYF; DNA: TGTGCCAGCAGCTACACACAGGTTTTAAGCTCTGGAAACACCATATATTTT
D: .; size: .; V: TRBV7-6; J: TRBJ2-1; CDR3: CASSLAASGPGSSYNEQFF; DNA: TGTGCCAGCAGCTTAGCCGCATCCGGACCAGGGAGCTCCTACAATGAGCAGTTCTTC
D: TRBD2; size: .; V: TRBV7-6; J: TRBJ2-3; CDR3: CASSPRTSGTTDTQYF; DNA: TGTGCCAGCAGCCCAAGGACTAGCGGAACCACAGATACGCAGTATTTT
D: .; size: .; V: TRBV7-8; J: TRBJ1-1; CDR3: CASSLRAVRTEAFF; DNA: TGTGCCAGCAGCTTAAGGGCAGTTAGGACTGAAGCTTTCTTT
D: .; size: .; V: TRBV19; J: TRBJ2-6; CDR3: CASSQTPAGANVLTF; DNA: TGTGCCAGTAGCCAGACACCTGCTGGGGCCAACGTCCTGACTTTC
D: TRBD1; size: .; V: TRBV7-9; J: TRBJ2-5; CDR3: CASSSGTGGETQYF; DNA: TGTGCCAGCAGCTCCGGGACAGGGGGGGAGACCCAGTACTTC
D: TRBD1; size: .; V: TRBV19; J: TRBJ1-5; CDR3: CASRGQGIYQPQHF; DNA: TGTGCCAGTAGGGGACAGGGAATCTATCAGCCCCAGCATTTT
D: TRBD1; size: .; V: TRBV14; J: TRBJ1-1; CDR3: CASSLTTGGYTEAFF; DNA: TGTGCCAGCAGCCTCACGACAGGGGGGTACACTGAAGCTTTCTTT
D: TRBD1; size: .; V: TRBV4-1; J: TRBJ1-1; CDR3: CASSQMAGGTEAFF; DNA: TGCGCCAGCAGCCAAATGGCAGGGGGTACTGAAGCTTTCTTT
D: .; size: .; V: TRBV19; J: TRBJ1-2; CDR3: CAIFDSYGYTF; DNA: TGCGCCATTTTCGACAGCTATGGCTACACCTTC
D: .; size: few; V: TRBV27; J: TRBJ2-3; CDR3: CASSLVSHTDTQYF; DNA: TGTGCCAGCAGTTTAGTGTCACATACAGATACGCAGTATTTT
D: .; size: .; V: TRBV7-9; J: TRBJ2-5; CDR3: CASDRMGETQYF; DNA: TGTGCCAGCGATAGGATGGGAGAGACCCAGTACTTC
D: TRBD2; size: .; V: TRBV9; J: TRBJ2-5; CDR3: CASSVGGASGVYQETQYF; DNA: TGTGCCAGCAGCGTCGGGGGAGCGAGCGGGGTCTACCAAGAGACCCAGTACTTC
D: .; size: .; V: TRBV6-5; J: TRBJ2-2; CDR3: CAAWRGETGELFF; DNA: TGTGCCGCCTGGAGGGGGGAAACCGGGGAGCTGTTTTTT
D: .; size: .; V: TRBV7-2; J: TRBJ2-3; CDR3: CASSFRGVGADTQYF; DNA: TGTGCCAGCAGCTTTCGCGGGGTTGGCGCAGATACGCAGTATTTT
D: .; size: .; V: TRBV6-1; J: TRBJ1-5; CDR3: CASSPSLVDQPQHF; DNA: TGTGCCAGCAGTCCAAGTTTAGTTGATCAGCCCCAGCATTTT
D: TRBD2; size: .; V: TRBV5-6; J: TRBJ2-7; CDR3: CASSLLAGGGEQYF; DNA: TGTGCCAGCAGCTTGTTAGCGGGAGGGGGTGAGCAGTACTTC
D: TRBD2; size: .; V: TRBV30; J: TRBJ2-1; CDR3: CAWSVAQRGLSYNEQFF; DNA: TGTGCCTGGAGTGTAGCCCAGCGGGGGCTTTCCTACAATGAGCAGTTCTTC
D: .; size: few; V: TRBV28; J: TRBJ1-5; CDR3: CASSLLDSQPQHF; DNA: TGTGCCAGCAGCCTTCTCGACAGTCAGCCCCAGCATTTT
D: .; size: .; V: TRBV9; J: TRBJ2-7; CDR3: CASSQEAGEAYEQYF; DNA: TGTGCCAGCAGCCAAGAGGCAGGGGAAGCCTACGAGCAGTACTTC
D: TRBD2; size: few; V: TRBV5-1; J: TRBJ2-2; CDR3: CASSPADFNRGAGELFF; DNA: TGCGCCAGCAGCCCCGCGGACTTCAACCGGGGGGCCGGGGAGCTGTTTTTT
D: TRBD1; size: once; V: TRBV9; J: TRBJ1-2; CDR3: CASSGRDRGSPPAGYTF; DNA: TGTGCCAGCAGCGGCAGGGACAGGGGGTCCCCTCCAGCTGGCTACACCTTC
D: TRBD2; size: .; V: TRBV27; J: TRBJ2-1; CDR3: CASSLSASGSDEQFF; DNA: TGTGCCAGCAGTTTATCGGCTAGCGGGAGCGATGAGCAGTTCTTC
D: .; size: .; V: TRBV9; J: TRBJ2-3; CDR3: CASSVEKVTDTQYF; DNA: TGTGCCAGCAGCGTAGAGAAGGTGACAGATACGCAGTATTTT
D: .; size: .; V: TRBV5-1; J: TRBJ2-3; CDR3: CASKDVVVGWDTQYF; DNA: TGCGCCAGCAAAGATGTGGTTGTGGGGTGGGATACGCAGTATTTT
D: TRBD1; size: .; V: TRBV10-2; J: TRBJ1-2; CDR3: CASSETAGTAKGGYTF; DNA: TGCGCCAGCAGTGAGACCGCCGGGACAGCGAAAGGTGGCTACACCTTC
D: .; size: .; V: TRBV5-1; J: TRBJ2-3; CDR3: CASSPTLSTDTQYF; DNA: TGCGCCAGCAGCCCGACACTTAGCACAGATACGCAGTATTTT